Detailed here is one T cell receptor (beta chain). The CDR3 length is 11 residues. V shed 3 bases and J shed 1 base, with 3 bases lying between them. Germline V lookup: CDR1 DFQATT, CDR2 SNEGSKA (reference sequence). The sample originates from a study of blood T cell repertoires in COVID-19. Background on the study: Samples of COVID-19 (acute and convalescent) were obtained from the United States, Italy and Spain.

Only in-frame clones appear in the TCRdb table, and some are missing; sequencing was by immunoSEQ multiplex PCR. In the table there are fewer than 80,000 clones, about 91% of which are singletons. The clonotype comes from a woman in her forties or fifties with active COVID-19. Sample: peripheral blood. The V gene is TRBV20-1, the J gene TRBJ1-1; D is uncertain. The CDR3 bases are TGCAGTGCTAGTCAGAACACTGAAGCTTTCTTT. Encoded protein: CSASQNTEAFF.